This record looks at one T cell receptor (beta chain) sequence and its context. The target antigen is unknown. V was clipped by 1 base and J by 5 bases, with 15 bases between them. The CDR3 totals 15 residues. Germline V gene data show CDR1 as MDHEN and CDR2 as SYDVKM. The data were obtained in a study of OX40 agonist ivuxolimab in advanced cancers. The wider study: The patients received ivuxolimab by intravenous route every 2 weeks at 0.01 to 10 mg/kg. Prior checkpoint blockade (anti-PD-1, anti-PD-L1 or anti-CTLA-4) was permitted; about 40% had it.

The study's findings and limits: At 0.1-3.0 mg/kg, partial responders had clonal expansion among the lowest observed. It was also the case that some nonresponders had low normalized T-cell clonal expansion.

This table comes from immunoSEQ multiplex PCR, and its TCRdb copy is limited to in-frame clones, with some not included. This repertoire shows 12,000 or so clones, more than 70% found once; its top ten account for roughly 29%. The chain combines TRBV28 with TRBJ2-7, with D possibly TRBD1 on 6 matching bases. The TCR was taken from an adult with an advanced solid tumor such as melanoma, head and neck, liver or kidney cancer. The sequences come from CD4+ or CD8+ T cells sorted from blood, collected in a trial of the OX40 agonist ivuxolimab. In nucleotides, the CDR3 is TGTGCCAGCAGTTTATTTGCAGGGGTAGTTGACGAGCAGTACTTC. Translated, it gives CASSLFAGVVDEQYF.